A single sample gave rise to the 21 T cell receptor beta chains below, sequenced in a study of blood T cell repertoires in COVID-19. TCRdb keeps only in-frame clones here, not all; method: immunoSEQ multiplex PCR. The repertoire has some 340,000 clones, approximately 81% of them found once; the top ten carry approximately 3.7%. Sequenced input: peripheral blood. These receptors were obtained from a woman between 18 and 29 years old with acute or convalescent COVID-19.

This clone was recorded only once. The chain is built from TRBV21-1 and TRBJ2-2; TRBD2 is the table's D call and was not checked against the DNA. TRBV21-1 is marked as a pseudogene. The CDR3 contains 18 residues. The CDR3 coding sequence is TGTGCCAGCAGCAAAGTAGGAGGGGTCCTTAATACTCCCGGGGAGCTGTTTTTT. Its protein is CASSKVGGVLNTPGELFF.

The chain links TRBV5-1 to TRBJ2-3; possibly TRBD2 for D (6 bases). CDR3 length: 15 residues. Germline CDR1 SGHRS, CDR2 YFSETQ. The ends were cut back, 4 bases at V and 2 bases at J, with 14 bases in the middle. CDR3 sequence: CASSPGSQTTDTQYF. The CDR3 DNA reads TGCGCCAGCAGCCCCGGGAGCCAGACCACAGATACGCAGTATTTT.

This clone was observed a single time. The chain uses TRBV28 and TRBJ2-7; TRBD2 matches 8 bases. V lost 3 bases, J lost 7 bases, and 17 bases stayed unmatched. Per the germline V gene, CDR1 is MDHEN and CDR2 is SYDVKM. The CDR3 spans 17 residues. CDR3 in amino acids: CASSLLVGLAGSGEQYF. CDR3 nucleotides: TGTGCCAGCAGTTTGTTAGTTGGGCTAGCGGGTTCGGGAGAGCAGTACTTC. Full variable domain (missing parts from reference TRBV28 and TRBJ2-7): DVKVTQSSRYLVKRTGEKVFLECVQDMDHENMFWYRQDPGLGLRLIYFSYDVKMKEKGDIPEGYSVSREKKERFSLILESASTNQTSMYLCASSLLVGLAGSGEQYFGPGTRLTVT.

The chain is built from TRBV29-1 and TRBJ2-7; D unclear. Trimming took 0 bases from V and 0 from J, leaving 9 bases between them. Per germline, CDR1 SQVTM and CDR2 ANQGSEA. The CDR3 has 14 amino acids. This CDR3 reads CSVEDSRHSYEQYF. The CDR3 DNA reads as TGCAGCGTTGAAGATTCGAGGCACTCCTACGAGCAGTACTTC.

The chain couples TRBV19 to TRBJ2-2, with 7 bases matching TRBD1. The CDR3 is 15 amino acids. V lost 5 bases and J lost 0; bases outside the gene matches: 3. Germline V gives CDR1 LNHDA, CDR2 SQIVND (reference sequence). CDR3 protein: CASSPQGANTGELFF. CDR3 DNA: TGTGCCAGTAGTCCTCAGGGGGCGAACACCGGGGAGCTGTTTTTT.

The chain joins TRBV10-3 to TRBJ1-1; a weak D match, TRBD1 (5 bases). This CDR3 is built from 16 residues. V shed 2 bases and J shed 6 bases, with 19 bases lying between them. Germline CDR1 and CDR2: ENHRY and SYGVKD. For the CDR3, the DNA is TGTGCCATCAGTGAGGGGGCGGCAGGGATTCTTGCTGAAGCTTTCTTT. Protein product: CAISEGAAGILAEAFF.

This clone was seen just once. The J gene is TRBJ2-1, the V gene TRBV5-4; TRBD1 matches at 9 bases. With 0 bases clipped from V and 5 bases from J, the junction kept 12 bases outside the gene matches. There are 18 residues in the CDR3. Germline values: CDR1 SGHNT, CDR2 YYREEE (reference sequence). The CDR3 loop reads CASSLGWDREYEHNEQFF. CDR3 nucleotide sequence: TGTGCCAGCAGCTTGGGGTGGGACAGGGAATACGAACACAATGAGCAGTTCTTC.

The V gene is TRBV5-1, the J gene TRBJ1-1; TRBD1 matches 7 bases. Trimming took 4 bases from V and 3 from J; bases not matched to a gene: 12. Germline CDR1 is SGHRS and CDR2 is YFSETQ. This CDR3 has 16 residues. The CDR3 loop reads CASSDETGLVHTEAFF. DNA of the CDR3: TGCGCCAGCAGCGACGAGACAGGGTTAGTTCACACTGAAGCTTTCTTT.

This clone showed up just once. The chain has TRBV28 and TRBJ1-1; no clear D gene. The CDR3 contains 10 residues. Germline-derived CDR1 and CDR2 are MDHEN and SYDVKM. The ends were cut back, 4 bases at V and 5 bases at J, with 2 bases in the middle. Here the CDR3 reads CASSSTEAFF. CDR3 coding DNA: TGTGCCAGCAGTTCGACTGAAGCTTTCTTT.

V and J are TRBV2 and TRBJ2-1, with 8 nucleotides matching TRBD2. The CDR3 is made up of 15 amino acids. Trimming took 5 bases from V and 3 from J; bases not matched to a gene: 6. Germline V gene sequence: CDR1 SNHLY, CDR2 FYNNEI. Here the CDR3 DNA reads TGTGCCAGCAGTCAGGAGACTAGCGTCTACAATGAGCAGTTCTTC. It codes for CASSQETSVYNEQFF.

This clone came up once. Other DNA sequences in this specimen translate into the identical CDR3. The chain uses TRBV6-5 and TRBJ2-7; TRBD2 agrees at 10 bases. The V segment lost 6 bases and the J segment 2 bases; nucleotides outside the gene matches: 4. The length of the CDR3 is 14 residues. CDR1 is MNHEY and CDR2 is SVGAGI in the germline V gene. CDR3 nucleotide sequence: TGTGCCAGCAGGACTAGCGGGCAAACCTACGAGCAGTACTTC. It is translated as CASRTSGQTYEQYF.

This chain joins TRBV7-2 and TRBJ2-1; 12 bases are shared with TRBD2. The CDR3 length is 16 residues. Germline trimming cut 5 bases from V and 6 bases from J; bases unmatched to any gene: 8. Germline CDR1 and CDR2: SGHTA and FQGNSA. The CDR3 DNA sequence: TGTGCCAGCAGCGCGAGACTAGCGGGAGCGGGCAATGAGCAGTTCTTC. Its protein product is CASSARLAGAGNEQFF.

The V call is TRBV15, the J call TRBJ1-2; no clear D. There are 13 residues in the CDR3. Germline CDR1 reads LNHNV; CDR2 reads YYDKDF (reference sequence). Trimming pared 0 bases from V and 8 bases from J, leaving 10 bases between. The CDR3 DNA follows: TGTGCCACCAGCAGAGATACGGTATGGGGCTACACCTTC. It yields the protein CATSRDTVWGYTF.

The V and J genes are TRBV29-1 and TRBJ2-3, with D possibly matching TRBD1 (5 bases). CDR1 and CDR2 from the germline V gene are SQVTM and ANQGSEA. The CDR3 is 13 residues long. DNA of the CDR3: TGCACCCCCAGGGCGGCTAGCACAGATACGCAGTATTTT. It is translated as CTPRAASTDTQYF.

The sample holds one count of this clone. The chain carries TRBV5-5 and TRBJ2-3; 10 bases agree with TRBD2. The CDR3 has 15 residues. V gave up 1 base and J gave up 4 bases; unmatched junction bases: 3. Germline V gives CDR1 SGHKS, CDR2 YYEKEE (reference sequence). Written as DNA, the CDR3 is TGTGCCAGCAGCTTGCGAGCGGGGGGGCCAGATACGCAGTATTTT. It specifies CASSLRAGGPDTQYF.

The V call is TRBV2, the J call TRBJ2-7; D is possibly TRBD2 (5 bases). This CDR3 has 14 amino acids. Germline V lookup: CDR1 SNHLY, CDR2 FYNNEI. Trimming took 4 bases from V and 6 from J, leaving 16 bases between them. The CDR3 sequence is CASSVRESVPEQYF. The CDR3 DNA reads TGTGCCAGCAGTGTACGGGAATCCGTGCCCGAGCAGTACTTC. Complete variable domain (other parts from reference TRBV2 and TRBJ2-7): EPEVTQTPSHQVTQMGQEVILRCVPISNHLYFYWYRQILGQKVEFLVSFYNNEISEKSEIFDDQFSVERPDGSNFTLKIRSTKLEDSAMYFCASSVRESVPEQYFGPGTRLTVT.

The rearrangement links TRBV7-9 to TRBJ2-7; D perhaps matches TRBD1 (5 bases). CDR3 length: 13 amino acids. Trimming removed 7 bases from V and 0 bases from J, with 10 bases in between. The germline V gene encodes CDR1 SEHNR and CDR2 FQNEAQ (reference sequence). CDR3 coding DNA: TGTGCCAGCATCCCCGACAGCTCCTACGAGCAGTACTTC. Protein product: CASIPDSSYEQYF. The whole variable domain, remainder taken from reference TRBV7-9 and TRBJ2-7, is DTGVSQNPRHKITKRGQNVTFRCDPISEHNRLYWYRQTLGQGPEFLTYFQNEAQLEKSRLLSDRFSAERPKGSFSTLEIQRTEQGDSAMYLCASIPDSSYEQYFGPGTRLTVT.

The V gene is TRBV30, the J gene TRBJ1-1, with 9 positions matching TRBD1. Germline V gives CDR1 GTSNPN, CDR2 SVGIG (reference sequence). Trimming at V came to 2 bases and at J to 7 bases, leaving 8 bases not matched to a gene. The CDR3 runs to 14 residues. The CDR3 DNA is TGTGCCTGGAGTCTTACAGGGGGCTCGAGTGAAGCTTTCTTT. This translates into CAWSLTGGSSEAFF.

The gene calls are TRBV11-1 and TRBJ1-6; D gene ambiguous. The V gene lost 4 bases and the J gene lost 7 bases, with 8 bases spanning the gap. The CDR3 consists of 13 residues. Germline V gene sequence: CDR1 SGHAT, CDR2 FQDESV (reference sequence). The CDR3 spells CASSWSGNSPLHF. CDR3 in DNA: TGTGCCAGCAGCTGGTCGGGGAATTCACCCCTCCACTTT. Full variable domain (remainder filled in from reference TRBV11-1 and TRBJ1-6): EAEVAQSPRYKITEKSQAVAFWCDPISGHATLYWYRQILGQGPELLVQFQDESVVDDSQLPKDRFSAERLKGVDSTLKIQPAELGDSAMYLCASSWSGNSPLHFGNGTRLTVT.

The chain is built from TRBV7-9 and TRBJ1-3; D gene unclear. CDR3 size: 14 residues. The ends were cut back, 5 bases at V and 0 bases at J, with 8 bases in the middle. Per the germline V gene, CDR1 is SEHNR and CDR2 is FQNEAQ (reference sequence). This chain's CDR3 is CASSLDTSGNTIYF. The CDR3 bases are TGTGCCAGCAGCCTCGACACCTCTGGAAACACCATATATTTT.

The sample holds one count of this clone. DNA for the CDR3: TGTGCCAGCAGTCGGGACTCAGGTTTAGGCTACACCTTC. This gives the protein CASSRDSGLGYTF. This chain joins TRBV28 and TRBJ1-2; a possible D gene is TRBD1 (5 bases). The CDR3 is 13 amino acids. Trimming removed 5 bases from V and 8 bases from J, with 15 bases in between. In germline, CDR1 is MDHEN, CDR2 SYDVKM.